The sequence of this T cell receptor (beta chain) was determined in a study of blood T cell repertoires in COVID-19. This table comes from immunoSEQ multiplex PCR, and its TCRdb copy is limited to in-frame clones, with some not included. This table holds roughly 400,000 clones, around 87% found once. Germline V gives CDR1 MGHRA, CDR2 YSYEKL. Germline trimming cut 4 bases from V and 2 bases from J; bases unmatched to any gene: 4. This CDR3 region has 14 residues. Material: PBMCs or T cells enriched from blood (not recorded which). The chain is built from TRBV4-1 and TRBJ1-2; 7 nucleotides line up with TRBD1. This TCR came from a woman in her forties or fifties who had recovered from COVID-19. The CDR3 nucleotides read TGCGCCAGCAGCCTCCCGACAGGGAACTATGGCTACACCTTC. Protein: CASSLPTGNYGYTF.